A selection of T cell receptor beta chains follows, all from one sample in a study of T cell responses to AZD1222 COVID-19 vaccine. Generated by immunoSEQ multiplex PCR, the TCRdb table keeps only in-frame clones and is missing some. This table holds 140,000 or so clones, less than 95% found once. The specimen comprised peripheral blood, sampled 28 days after the second dose of the MenACWY control vaccine. Source of these receptors: an adult who received the MenACWY meningococcal vaccine as a control. Each CDR3 is given with its conserved first and last residue. D genes are given only for firm matches. Rows may omit the clone size; those that give it use once, few, many or a size class.

TRBJ2-1	once	TRBV24-1	TRBD1	TGTGCCACCAGTGACCAAACCGGGACAGGGACCGTCAATGAGCAGTTCTTC	CATSDQTGTGTVNEQFF
TRBJ2-1	.	TRBV12-3/TRBV12-4	.	TGTGCCAGCAGTTTAGACTCTTATGAGCAGTTCTTC	CASSLDSYEQFF
TRBJ2-1	once	TRBV24-1	.	TGTGCCACCAGTGATTACAGGGTGAGCTCCTACAATGAGCAGTTCTTC	CATSDYRVSSYNEQFF
TRBJ2-5	.	TRBV19	.	TGTGCCAGCAACTTAGTTGGGGGGGCAGAGGAGACCCAGTACTTC	CASNLVGGAEETQYF
TRBJ1-6	.	TRBV7-2	.	TGTGCCAGCACCCCCAGAAGGGGAGGTTCACCCCTCCACTTT	CASTPRRGGSPLHF
TRBJ1-2	.	TRBV29-1	.	TGCAGCGTTGAAGATCCTCGGGGAATTATCTATGGCTACACCTTC	CSVEDPRGIIYGYTF
TRBJ1-3	.	TRBV7-9	.	TGTGCCAGCAGCAAACTTTTCGAGACAGTGGTTGGAAACACCATATATTTT	CASSKLFETVVGNTIYF
TRBJ2-3	once	TRBV6-5	TRBD2	TGTGCCAGCAGCGGACTAGCGGGAGCAGATACGCAGTATTTT	CASSGLAGADTQYF
TRBJ2-1	.	TRBV19	TRBD2	TGTGCCAGTAGTATCGGGGGGTACAATGAGCAGTTCTTC	CASSIGGYNEQFF
TRBJ1-3	.	TRBV28	.	TGTGCCAGCAGTTTATCGGGGGTGAATGGAAACACCATATATTTT	CASSLSGVNGNTIYF
TRBJ2-3	.	TRBV28	TRBD2	TGTGCCAGCAGCGAGCCGCGGACTAGCGGGAGAACAGATACGCAGTATTTT	CASSEPRTSGRTDTQYF
TRBJ2-1	.	TRBV6-4	TRBD2	TGTGCCAGCAGTGATCGGACTAGCGGGCGCAATGAGCAGTTCTTC	CASSDRTSGRNEQFF
TRBJ2-1	.	TRBV27	TRBD2	TGTGCCAGCAGTTACCTGCTTGCGGGGGGGCGGAATGAGCAGTTCTTC	CASSYLLAGGRNEQFF
TRBJ1-3	.	TRBV6-6	.	TGTGCCAGCAGTTACCAATCGGTGAGATCTGGAAACACCATATATTTT	CASSYQSVRSGNTIYF
TRBJ2-2	.	TRBV27	.	TGTGCCAGCAGTTTTCAGGGGCTCGACACCGGGGAGCTGTTTTTT	CASSFQGLDTGELFF
TRBJ2-5	.	TRBV30	TRBD1	TGTGCCTTAAACAGGGGAGAGGGGCAAGAGACCCAGTACTTC	CALNRGEGQETQYF
TRBJ1-1	.	TRBV28	TRBD1	TGTGCCAGCAGTCCTAGCCGGGACAGGGTTTCTGAAGCTTTCTTT	CASSPSRDRVSEAFF
TRBJ1-1	.	TRBV23-1	.	TGCGCCAGCAGTCAATACTCACTGGCAGTTGAAGCTTTCTTT	CASSQYSLAVEAFF
TRBJ1-2	.	TRBV6-5	.	TGTGCCAGCAGCCTCTCACGAGGGACTAACTATGGCTACACCTTC	CASSLSRGTNYGYTF
TRBJ2-1	.	TRBV20-1	.	TGCAGTGCTAGTTTTGGAACCTACAATGAGCAGTTCTTC	CSASFGTYNEQFF
TRBJ2-3	.	TRBV18	TRBD2	TGTGCCAGCTCACCCCTGGCGGGGGACACAGATACGCAGTATTTT	CASSPLAGDTDTQYF
TRBJ1-5	.	TRBV6-5	.	TGTGCCAGCAGTTACTCCGGGACACCCAATCAGCCCCAGCATTTT	CASSYSGTPNQPQHF
TRBJ2-1	.	TRBV19	TRBD2	TGTGCCAGTACCGGGGGACTAGCGGGGACATCACACTCCTACAATGAGCAGTTCTTC	CASTGGLAGTSHSYNEQFF
TRBJ2-1	.	TRBV3-1/TRBV3-2	TRBD1	TGTGCCAGCAGCCAAGGAGGACAGGAGAGTTGGGAATCCTACAATGAGCAGTTCTTC	CASSQGGQESWESYNEQFF
TRBJ2-1	.	TRBV19	.	TGTGCCAGTAGTACCGAGGACCGCTCCTACAATGAGCAGTTCTTC	CASSTEDRSYNEQFF
TRBJ1-5	.	TRBV6-5	.	TGTGCCAGCAGCCCCGTGGGCGATCAGCCCCAGCATTTT	CASSPVGDQPQHF
TRBJ1-1	.	TRBV7-8	.	TGTGCCAGCGGGTCCGGGGACAAGAGGCCTGAAGCTTTCTTT	CASGSGDKRPEAFF
TRBJ1-5	.	TRBV19	.	TGTGCCAGTAGTTCCGTAGACAGGCTTAATCAGCCCCAGCATTTT	CASSSVDRLNQPQHF
TRBJ1-1	.	TRBV7-9	TRBD1	TGTGCCAGCAGCTCCGGGACAGGGGTGAACACTGAAGCTTTCTTT	CASSSGTGVNTEAFF
TRBJ1-1	.	TRBV5-1	.	TGCGCCAGCAGCTTGGTAGGCAGGAACACTGAAGCTTTCTTT	CASSLVGRNTEAFF
TRBJ2-7	once	TRBV2	.	TGTGCCAGCACAGAGGGGGAGCAGTACTTC	CASTEGEQYF
TRBJ2-3	.	TRBV28	.	TGTGCCAGCAATGGTCCCGGAACAGATACGCAGTATTTT	CASNGPGTDTQYF
TRBJ2-2	.	TRBV9	.	TGTGCCAGCAGCGGTGACGGGGTAACCGGGGAGCTGTTTTTT	CASSGDGVTGELFF